These 19 T cell receptor beta chains came from one sample sequenced in a study of blood T cell repertoires in COVID-19. Clones were read by immunoSEQ multiplex PCR, and TCRdb kept only the in-frame ones, dropping some. The repertoire includes around 180,000 clones, 65% to 85% of them detected once, and about 18% sits in the top ten. Sequencing used peripheral blood. The source is a man aged 55 to 70 with active or convalescent COVID-19.

This clone was observed a single time. This chain uses TRBV7-2 with TRBJ2-3; 10 bases line up with TRBD2. V gave up 5 bases and J gave up 4 bases; unmatched junction bases: 12. The CDR3 sequence is 17 residues long. Germline V lookup: CDR1 SGHTA, CDR2 FQGNSA. The CDR3 is CASSPRTSGGGADTQYF. For the CDR3, the DNA is TGTGCCAGCAGCCCACGGACTAGCGGAGGGGGGGCAGATACGCAGTATTTT.

V gene TRBV28 combines with J gene TRBJ2-7; TRBD1 aligns across 8 bases. V was clipped by 4 bases and J by 3 bases; unmatched bases: 5. This CDR3 spans 14 amino acids. Germline-derived CDR1 and CDR2 are MDHEN and SYDVKM. This CDR3 is CASSWTGFVYEQYF. As DNA, the CDR3 is TGTGCCAGCAGTTGGACAGGGTTTGTCTACGAGCAGTACTTC.

The gene calls are TRBV2 and TRBJ2-7; D is perhaps TRBD1 (5 bases). Trimming left V 2 bases short and J 0 bases short, with 11 bases between. The CDR3 spans 15 residues. Germline V CDR1 and CDR2: SNHLY, FYNNEI. The CDR3 DNA is TGTGCCAGCAGTGAACAAGGACAACGCTCCTACGAGCAGTACTTC. Protein product: CASSEQGQRSYEQYF. Full variable domain (rest looked up from reference TRBV2 and TRBJ2-7): EPEVTQTPSHQVTQMGQEVILRCVPISNHLYFYWYRQILGQKVEFLVSFYNNEISEKSEIFDDQFSVERPDGSNFTLKIRSTKLEDSAMYFCASSEQGQRSYEQYFGPGTRLTVT.

The chain recombines TRBV18 with TRBJ2-1; 9 positions match TRBD1. The CDR3 has 16 amino acids. The germline V gene encodes CDR1 KGHSH and CDR2 LQKENI. The junction had 10 bases not matched to a gene; V was cut back by 5 bases and J by 5 bases. DNA of the CDR3: TGTGCCAGCTCATCAACCCGACAGGGGGTGAACAATGAGCAGTTCTTC. Protein product: CASSSTRQGVNNEQFF.

This chain connects TRBV24-1 to TRBJ2-3; possible D gene TRBD1, 5 bases. CDR3 length: 15 residues. V was pared by 4 bases and J by 3 bases, with 13 bases between. Germline V gene sequence: CDR1 KGHDR, CDR2 SFDVKD. The CDR3 loop reads CATSDLRETTDTQYF. In nucleotides, the CDR3 is TGTGCCACCAGTGACCTCAGGGAAACGACAGATACGCAGTATTTT.

The table lists this clone with a few counts. The CDR3 is CASSMGGGSSYEQYF. The CDR3 nucleotides are TGTGCCAGTAGTATGGGCGGGGGAAGCTCCTACGAGCAGTACTTC. This chain links TRBV19 with TRBJ2-7; 7 bases agree with TRBD2. The V gene's germline CDR1 is LNHDA and CDR2 SQIVND (reference sequence). The CDR3 sequence is 15 residues long. V lost 3 bases, J lost 0 bases, and 5 bases stayed unmatched.

The chain has TRBV12-3 or TRBV12-4 and TRBJ1-5; tentatively, D is TRBD1 (6 bases). This CDR3 contains 13 residues. The V end lost 4 bases, the J end lost 5 bases, and 9 bases lay between the germline ends. The CDR3 reads CASSYRQDQPQHF. The CDR3 DNA follows: TGTGCCAGCAGTTACAGACAGGATCAGCCCCAGCATTTT.

The J gene is TRBJ2-1, the V gene TRBV19, with 9 bases identical to TRBD2. There are 15 residues in the CDR3. V shed 7 bases and J 2 bases; nucleotides not matched to a gene: 6. Germline CDR1 and CDR2: LNHDA and SQIVND (reference sequence). CDR3 loop: CASKETSGPYNEQFF. Written as DNA, the CDR3 is TGTGCCAGTAAAGAGACTAGCGGACCCTACAATGAGCAGTTCTTC.

The sample holds one count of this clone. The V call is TRBV7-2, the J call TRBJ1-4, with D uncertain. Trimming took off 2 bases at V and 8 bases at J, with 9 bases between the two ends. From germline, CDR1 is SGHTA and CDR2 FQGNSA. CDR3 length equals 13 residues. CDR3 residues: CASSLIGGEKLFF. The CDR3 nucleotides read TGTGCCAGCAGCTTAATCGGAGGGGAAAAACTGTTTTTT.

V gene TRBV30 combines with J gene TRBJ1-6; 9 nucleotides align to TRBD1. J gave up 7 bases and V 3 bases, and 4 bases lay outside the gene matches. There are 14 residues in the CDR3. Germline assignment: CDR1 GTSNPN and CDR2 SVGIG (reference sequence). The CDR3 coding sequence is TGTGCCTGGAGGGTACAGGGGGCAAATTCACCCCTCCACTTT. Translated, it gives CAWRVQGANSPLHF.

The chain is built from TRBV7-2 and TRBJ2-7; TRBD2 matches at 12 bases. The CDR3 consists of 16 residues. Germline-derived CDR1 and CDR2 are SGHTA and FQGNSA. The V gene end was trimmed by 2 bases and the J gene end by 3 bases; junction bases not matched to a gene: 5. Here the CDR3 reads CASSLILAGGGYEQYF. CDR3 nucleotides: TGTGCCAGCAGCTTAATACTAGCGGGAGGTGGCTACGAGCAGTACTTC.

This clone came up a few times. This chain links TRBV21-1 with TRBJ2-7; the table's D gene call, TRBD2, was not cross checked with the DNA. TRBV21-1 corresponds to a pseudogene. This CDR3 has 18 residues. In nucleotides, the CDR3 is TGTGCCAGCAGCAAAGCCCCCAGGAGGCGGGAGGGTAGCCACGAGCAGTACTTC. Protein sequence: CASSKAPRRREGSHEQYF.

The chain is built from TRBV23-1 and TRBJ1-1, with a weak D call TRBD1 (5 bases). TRBV23-1 is an open reading frame whose function is uncertain. V gave up 4 bases and J gave up 0 bases, with 15 bases separating them. The CDR3 extends over 16 amino acids. The CDR3 nucleotides read TGCGCCAGCAGTCCTTTGGCTGAGACAGTGAACACTGAAGCTTTCTTT. It translates to CASSPLAETVNTEAFF.

This clone came up once. The chain couples TRBV3-1 (or the pseudogene TRBV3-2) to TRBJ2-2; TRBD1 matches 9 bases. The CDR3 contains 17 residues. J gave up 3 bases and V 1 base, and 6 bases lay outside the gene matches. The germline CDR1 and CDR2 sequences are LGHDT and YNNKEL (reference sequence). DNA of the CDR3: TGTGCCAGCAGCCAAGGACCAGGACAGGGGTACACCGGGGAGCTGTTTTTT. Protein product: CASSQGPGQGYTGELFF.

The chain uses TRBV6-5 and TRBJ1-1; no clear D gene. Deletions cut 6 bases from V and 10 bases from J, with 15 bases between. This CDR3 has 12 residues. CDR1 is MNHEY, CDR2 SVGAGI, per germline. CDR3 nucleotide sequence: TGTGCCAGCAGCCTTAATGAGGGTGTAGCTTTCTTT. Translation gives CASSLNEGVAFF.

The chain couples TRBV6-2 or TRBV6-3 to TRBJ2-2, with a possible D match to TRBD1 (6 bases). Looked up from germline, CDR1 is MNHEY and CDR2 is SVGEGT. There are 18 residues in the CDR3. V was trimmed by 6 bases and J by 2 bases, leaving 22 bases between them. CDR3 sequence reads: CASSETVGGASNTGELFF. CDR3 DNA sequence: TGTGCCAGCAGCGAAACCGTAGGGGGAGCCTCCAACACCGGGGAGCTGTTTTTT.

This chain links TRBV29-1 with TRBJ2-3; possibly TRBD2 for D (7 bases). The V end was cut by 5 bases, the J end by 3 bases, with 15 bases between. Germline lookup yields CDR1 SQVTM and CDR2 ANQGSEA. This CDR3 region has 14 residues. CDR3 coding DNA: TGCAGCGTTCAAGGGGGGGTAGGGACAGATACGCAGTATTTT. This codes for CSVQGGVGTDTQYF.

This clone was detected only once. The chain has TRBV3-1 (or the pseudogene TRBV3-2) and TRBJ1-1, with no clear D. V was cut by 4 bases and J by 4 bases, with 7 bases left in between. Per germline, CDR1 LGHDT and CDR2 YNNKEL (reference sequence). The CDR3 covers 12 residues. This CDR3 is CASSPFGTEAFF. The CDR3 bases are TGTGCCAGCAGCCCTTTCGGCACTGAAGCTTTCTTT.

The rearrangement links TRBV28 to TRBJ2-7; a weak D match, TRBD1 (5 bases). The germline V gene encodes CDR1 MDHEN and CDR2 SYDVKM. The CDR3 totals 12 residues. V lost 8 bases and J lost 3, with 11 bases in between. CDR3 residues: CASADSFYEQYF. The CDR3 DNA reads as TGTGCCAGCGCCGACAGTTTCTACGAGCAGTACTTC.